This T cell receptor beta chain emerged from a study of Ad26.COV2.S vaccination and SARS-CoV-2 variants. Study-level information: Ad26.COV2.S given intramuscularly, once or twice 56 days apart.

Germline V gene sequence: CDR1 SGHRS, CDR2 YFSETQ. The CDR3 is 16 amino acids. Trimming removed 4 bases at V and 0 bases at J, with 11 bases between. Only in-frame clones appear in the TCRdb table, and some are missing; sequencing was by immunoSEQ multiplex PCR. In the table there are 350,000 to 400,000 clones, more than 85% of which are singletons. About this clone itself: Its specificity is not known.

As to treatment: roughly 19 received Ad26.COV2.S at low or high dose, single or two shots; 5 received placebo; per-sample allocation not given. Day 63 after the first injection of vaccine or placebo was the sampling time. Based in Boston, the donor was an adult of 18-55 years. General observations from the study: Spike-specific responses of CD8+ and CD4+ T cells were reported to display substantial breadth after vaccination. Participants given vaccine showed non-spike TCR breadth similar to that of placebo recipients.

The TCR was taken from a person aged 18-60 years who received the Ad26.COV2.S COVID-19 vaccine or a placebo. The material was peripheral blood, obtained in a trial of Ad26.COV2.S vaccine versus placebo. The chain links TRBV5-1 to TRBJ1-6; D might be TRBD1 (6 bases). The CDR3 DNA sequence: TGCGCCAGCAGCGGTGGACAGAGCTCCTATAATTCACCCCTCCACTTT. This translates into CASSGGQSSYNSPLHF. The whole variable domain, filled in from reference TRBV5-1 and TRBJ1-6, reads KAGVTQTPRYLIKTRGQQVTLSCSPISGHRSVSWYQQTPGQGLQFLFEYFSETQRNKGNFPGRFSGRQFSNSRSEMNVSTLELGDSALYLCASSGGQSSYNSPLHFGNGTRLTVT.